These 26 T cell receptor beta chains originate from one sample sequenced in a study. Only in-frame clones appear in the TCRdb table, and some are missing; sequencing was by immunoSEQ multiplex PCR. Among under 90,000 clones, around 93% were seen once, and the ten largest hold roughly 4.6%. Sequencing used PBMCs. The source of these receptors is a man aged 35 to 55 with rheumatoid arthritis.

The rearrangement uses TRBV7-2 and TRBJ1-6; the match to TRBD1 covers 9 bases. CDR3 size: 16 residues. Germline CDR1 SGHTA, CDR2 FQGNSA. J gave up 9 bases and V 2 bases, and 8 bases lay outside the gene matches. The CDR3 DNA reads TGTGCCAGCAGCTTATTTAATACAGGGGGCGTTTCACCCCTCCACTTT. Translating gives CASSLFNTGGVSPLHF.

The gene calls are TRBV4-1 and TRBJ1-2, with 8 nucleotides matching TRBD1. Losses at the gene ends were 0 bases for V and 2 bases for J; bases not matched to a gene: 5. Germline V gene lookup returns CDR1 MGHRA and CDR2 YSYEKL. This CDR3 has 16 amino acids. DNA of the CDR3: TGCGCCAGCAGCCAAGAGCCCAACAGGGGGAACTATGGCTACACCTTC. It is translated as CASSQEPNRGNYGYTF.

The V call is TRBV3-1 (or the pseudogene TRBV3-2), the J call TRBJ2-5; 7 bases align to TRBD1. The CDR3 loop spans 15 amino acids. From germline, CDR1 is LGHDT and CDR2 YNNKEL (reference sequence). The V and J ends lost 3 bases and 3 bases, in that order; junction bases with no gene match: 7. The DNA of the CDR3 is TGTGCCAGCAGCCAGGCCAGGGGGAGCGAAGAGACCCAGTACTTC. Residues: CASSQARGSEETQYF.

The chain links TRBV4-2 to TRBJ1-1, with 8 bases that match TRBD1. The CDR3 sequence is 18 residues long. Germline trimming cut 2 bases from V and 4 bases from J; bases unmatched to any gene: 15. Germline V gene lookup returns CDR1 LGHNA and CDR2 YNFKEQ. The CDR3 coding sequence is TGTGCCAGCAGCCAACTTTCAATTCCGGGACAGGTAGGCACTGAAGCTTTCTTT. The encoded protein is CASSQLSIPGQVGTEAFF.

CDR3 sequence (DNA): TGTGCCAGCAGCCTACGGACAGGGCGGACTGAAGCTTTCTTT. Protein sequence: CASSLRTGRTEAFF. The chain joins TRBV28 to TRBJ1-1; TRBD1 agrees at 8 bases. Unmatched junction bases numbered 8, after V lost 6 bases and J lost 5 bases. Germline values: CDR1 MDHEN, CDR2 SYDVKM. The CDR3 covers 14 residues.

The gene calls are TRBV2 and TRBJ2-7, with TRBD2 matching over 7 bases. The CDR3 is 15 residues long. Per germline, CDR1 SNHLY and CDR2 FYNNEI. J gave up 6 bases and V 2 bases, and 10 bases lay outside the gene matches. CDR3: CASSENSGLGVEQYF. The CDR3 region has the DNA TGTGCCAGCAGTGAAAATTCCGGACTAGGTGTCGAGCAGTACTTC. Looking up the rest from reference TRBV2 and TRBJ2-7 gives the full variable domain: EPEVTQTPSHQVTQMGQEVILRCVPISNHLYFYWYRQILGQKVEFLVSFYNNEISEKSEIFDDQFSVERPDGSNFTLKIRSTKLEDSAMYFCASSENSGLGVEQYFGPGTRLTVT.

The chain couples TRBV28 to TRBJ1-2, with D unresolved. Germline CDR1 reads MDHEN; CDR2 reads SYDVKM. The ends were cut back, 5 bases at V and 3 bases at J, with 7 bases in the middle. This CDR3 contains 12 residues. The CDR3 loop is CASSPPDYGYTF. The CDR3 coding sequence is TGTGCCAGCAGTCCCCCCGACTATGGCTACACCTTC.

The V call is TRBV4-1, the J call TRBJ1-4; 7 nucleotides match TRBD1. The CDR3 covers 18 residues. The germline CDR1 and CDR2 sequences are MGHRA and YSYEKL. V shed 4 bases and J 0 bases; nucleotides not matched to a gene: 11. CDR3 DNA sequence: TGCGCCAGCAGCCTTCGGACAGGCGGAATTGCAACTAATGAAAAACTGTTTTTT. Protein sequence: CASSLRTGGIATNEKLFF.

The V and J genes are TRBV6-2 or TRBV6-3 and TRBJ1-6; possible D gene TRBD1, 5 bases. The CDR3 is made up of 15 amino acids. CDR1 and CDR2 (germline): MNHEY, SVGEGT. The V and J ends lost 4 bases and 9 bases respectively, with 16 bases between them. This CDR3 reads CASSFSNEGVSPLHF. CDR3 nucleotide sequence: TGTGCCAGCAGTTTCTCCAACGAAGGGGTTTCACCCCTCCACTTT.

The chain combines TRBV5-1 with TRBJ1-5; D is unresolved. Trimming cost V 4 bases and J 0 bases, with 8 bases left between them. Germline V gene lookup returns CDR1 SGHRS and CDR2 YFSETQ. The CDR3 contains 14 residues. As DNA, the CDR3 is TGCGCCAGCAGCCGGGAATTTAGCAATCAGCCCCAGCATTTT. Translated: CASSREFSNQPQHF.

V and J are TRBV3-1 (or the pseudogene TRBV3-2) and TRBJ2-7; a possible D gene is TRBD1 (6 bases). V was cut by 5 bases and J by 3 bases, with 17 bases left in between. Per germline, CDR1 LGHDT and CDR2 YNNKEL (reference sequence). CDR3 size: 15 residues. The CDR3 is CASSSRDTGNYEQYF. CDR3 nucleotides: TGTGCCAGCAGCAGCAGAGATACAGGGAACTACGAGCAGTACTTC.

This chain connects TRBV18 to TRBJ2-7; TRBD2 aligns across 8 bases. Per the germline V gene, CDR1 is KGHSH and CDR2 is LQKENI. J lost 2 bases, V lost 3 bases, and 9 bases had no gene match. This CDR3 comprises 16 residues. As DNA, the CDR3 is TGTGCCAGCTCACCTTTGGAGGGCGGGGGGACCTACGAGCAGTACTTC. Encoded protein: CASSPLEGGGTYEQYF.

This clone was counted a single time. The rearrangement uses TRBV7-2 and TRBJ2-6; D call uncertain. Germline V CDR1 and CDR2: SGHTA, FQGNSA. V dropped 5 bases and J dropped 2 bases, with 7 bases sitting between them. The CDR3 has 14 amino acids. The CDR3 sequence is CASSTQPGANVLTF. In nucleotides, the CDR3 is TGTGCCAGCAGCACTCAGCCTGGGGCCAACGTCCTGACTTTC.

J is TRBJ1-5 and V is TRBV7-8, with 9 bases that match TRBD1. This CDR3 has 16 residues. V dropped 5 bases and J dropped 7; count of bases not matched to a gene: 12. Looked up from germline, CDR1 is SGHVS and CDR2 is FQNEAQ. The CDR3 reads CASSLQRQGVGQPQHF. For the CDR3, the DNA is TGTGCCAGCAGCCTACAAAGACAGGGGGTAGGGCAGCCCCAGCATTTT.

The CDR3 region is CASSVGALQETQYF. The CDR3 coding sequence is TGTGCCAGCAGCGTAGGGGCACTACAAGAGACCCAGTACTTC. J is TRBJ2-5 and V is TRBV9; unclear D gene. CDR3 length equals 14 residues. Between the trimmed V and J ends, which lost 0 bases and 2 bases, there was a span of 8 bases. The germline CDR1 and CDR2 sequences are SGDLS and YYNGEE. Full variable domain (outside the CDR3, taken from reference TRBV9 and TRBJ2-5): DSGVTQTPKHLITATGQRVTLRCSPRSGDLSVYWYQQSLDQGLQFLIQYYNGEERAKGNILERFSAQQFPDLHSELNLSSLELGDSALYFCASSVGALQETQYFGPGTRLLVL.

The chain carries TRBV5-6 and TRBJ1-6; TRBD1 is a possible D gene (6 bases). The CDR3 extends over 15 amino acids. The V gene lost 1 base and the J gene lost 8 bases, with 13 bases spanning the gap. Germline V CDR1 and CDR2: SGHDT, YYEEEE. The CDR3 DNA is TGTGCCAGCAGCTTGACCAGGGGCCACGATTCACCCCTCCACTTT. Amino acid sequence: CASSLTRGHDSPLHF.

This chain connects TRBV27 to TRBJ1-1; 8 bases align to TRBD1. This CDR3 contains 13 residues. Germline-derived CDR1 and CDR2 are MNHEY and SMNVEV (reference sequence). V was clipped by 6 bases and J by 10 bases; unmatched bases: 10. CDR3 coding DNA: TGTGCCAGCAGCAACCAGGGGGCATCAGTAGCTTTCTTT. Protein sequence: CASSNQGASVAFF.

The chain employs TRBV7-2 and TRBJ2-3, with TRBD2 identical over 10 bases. Looked up from germline, CDR1 is SGHTA and CDR2 is FQGNSA. With 0 bases clipped from V and 4 bases from J, the junction kept 7 bases outside the gene matches. CDR3 length: 17 amino acids. The CDR3 DNA reads TGTGCCAGCAGCTTAGCAAGCGGGGGGGCTGGCGCAGATACGCAGTATTTT. Translated, it gives CASSLASGGAGADTQYF.

This chain connects TRBV5-6 to TRBJ2-5; the match to TRBD2 covers 10 bases. Trimming at V came to 1 base and at J to 5 bases, leaving 8 bases not matched to a gene. Germline values: CDR1 SGHDT, CDR2 YYEEEE. This CDR3 spans 16 amino acids. DNA of the CDR3: TGTGCCAGCAGCTTGCCCCCAGCGGGGGGGCGGGAGACCCAGTACTTC. Its protein product is CASSLPPAGGRETQYF.

In its sample, this clone was seen a few times. This chain joins TRBV18 and TRBJ1-5, with unresolved D. V gave up 0 bases and J gave up 5 bases, with 8 bases separating them. Germline V gene sequence: CDR1 KGHSH, CDR2 LQKENI. This CDR3 spans 14 amino acids. CDR3 nucleotides: TGTGCCAGCTCACCACCCGGCGATTATCAGCCCCAGCATTTT. The encoded protein is CASSPPGDYQPQHF.

The rearrangement uses TRBV5-1 and TRBJ2-7; D gene unclear. This CDR3 region has 13 residues. Germline assignment: CDR1 SGHRS and CDR2 YFSETQ. Trimming cost V 0 bases and J 3 bases, with 7 bases left between them. CDR3 in amino acids: CASSLGSRYEQYF. The CDR3 DNA is TGCGCCAGCAGCTTGGGGTCTCGCTACGAGCAGTACTTC. Full variable domain (rest looked up from reference TRBV5-1 and TRBJ2-7): KAGVTQTPRYLIKTRGQQVTLSCSPISGHRSVSWYQQTPGQGLQFLFEYFSETQRNKGNFPGRFSGRQFSNSRSEMNVSTLELGDSALYLCASSLGSRYEQYFGPGTRLTVT.

The CDR3 spells CASSYSLGQNYEQYF. In DNA form, the CDR3 reads TGTGCCAGCAGTTACTCGCTGGGACAGAACTACGAGCAGTACTTC. The chain recombines TRBV6-6 with TRBJ2-7; 7 nucleotides line up with TRBD1. The V gene's germline CDR1 is MNHNY and CDR2 SVGAGI (reference sequence). The CDR3 length is 15 residues. The junction had 5 bases not matched to a gene; V was cut back by 0 bases and J by 3 bases.

This sequence joins TRBV19 and TRBJ2-7; 9 bases align to TRBD1. Trimming took 7 bases from V and 6 from J; bases not matched to a gene: 10. The CDR3 is 14 amino acids. The germline V gene encodes CDR1 LNHDA and CDR2 SQIVND (reference sequence). CDR3 bases: TGTGCCAGTAAAAGCGGGGACAGGGCCGTCGAGCAGTACTTC. It is translated as CASKSGDRAVEQYF.

The CDR3, as DNA: TGTGCCGTCGGTGGGGGGAACAATGAGCAGTTCTTC. It translates to CAVGGGNNEQFF. V and J are TRBV2 and TRBJ2-1, with a tentative D call TRBD2 (6 bases). The CDR3 has 12 residues. V lost 11 bases and J lost 5, with 13 bases in between. The germline CDR1 and CDR2 sequences are SNHLY and FYNNEI.

The V call is TRBV7-2, the J call TRBJ2-2; 8 bases match TRBD1. This CDR3 region has 16 residues. The V segment lost 2 bases and the J segment 4 bases; nucleotides outside the gene matches: 6. Germline lookup yields CDR1 SGHTA and CDR2 FQGNSA. The CDR3 DNA follows: TGTGCCAGCAGCTTACCGACAGGGGCGACCACCGGGGAGCTGTTTTTT. Its translation is CASSLPTGATTGELFF. Full variable domain (rest looked up from reference TRBV7-2 and TRBJ2-2): GAGVSQSPSNKVTEKGKDVELRCDPISGHTALYWYRQSLGQGLEFLIYFQGNSAPDKSGLPSDRFSAERTGGSVSTLTIQRTQQEDSAVYLCASSLPTGATTGELFFGEGSRLTVL.

The genes are TRBV10-2 and TRBJ2-3; 11 bases agree with TRBD2. CDR1 and CDR2 from the germline V gene are WSHSY and SAAADI. The CDR3 consists of 15 residues. Losses at the gene ends were 6 bases for V and 9 bases for J; bases not matched to a gene: 11. CDR3 DNA: TGCGCCAGCAGGACCGTTAGCGGGAGGGCCGAGACGCAGTATTTT. This gives the protein CASRTVSGRAETQYF.